The source of this T cell receptor beta chain is a study of blood T cell repertoires in COVID-19. Study-level information: Samples came from the United States, Italy and Spain, spanning acute and convalescent COVID-19.

As handled by the study authors: Reference gene primer amplification gave estimated nucleated cell counts. Assay: immunoSEQ multiplex PCR; the TCRdb copy retains only in-frame clones and omits some. V and J calls and clone size follow that table, whereas D and trimming were derived from the DNA. Here the sample spans some 140,000 clones, 80% to 90% being singletons. CDR1 and CDR2 (germline): MDHEN, SYDVKM. The CDR3 is made up of 15 amino acids. Trimming removed 6 bases from V and 5 bases from J, with 17 bases in between. Input material: peripheral blood. This TCR came from a human donor in a cohort sampled during active COVID-19. The J gene is TRBJ1-5, the V gene TRBV28; D is perhaps TRBD1 (5 bases). The CDR3 DNA reads TGTGCCAGCAGCCCCCCGGGGGGAGGGGATCAGCCCCAGCATTTT. As protein: CASSPPGGGDQPQHF.